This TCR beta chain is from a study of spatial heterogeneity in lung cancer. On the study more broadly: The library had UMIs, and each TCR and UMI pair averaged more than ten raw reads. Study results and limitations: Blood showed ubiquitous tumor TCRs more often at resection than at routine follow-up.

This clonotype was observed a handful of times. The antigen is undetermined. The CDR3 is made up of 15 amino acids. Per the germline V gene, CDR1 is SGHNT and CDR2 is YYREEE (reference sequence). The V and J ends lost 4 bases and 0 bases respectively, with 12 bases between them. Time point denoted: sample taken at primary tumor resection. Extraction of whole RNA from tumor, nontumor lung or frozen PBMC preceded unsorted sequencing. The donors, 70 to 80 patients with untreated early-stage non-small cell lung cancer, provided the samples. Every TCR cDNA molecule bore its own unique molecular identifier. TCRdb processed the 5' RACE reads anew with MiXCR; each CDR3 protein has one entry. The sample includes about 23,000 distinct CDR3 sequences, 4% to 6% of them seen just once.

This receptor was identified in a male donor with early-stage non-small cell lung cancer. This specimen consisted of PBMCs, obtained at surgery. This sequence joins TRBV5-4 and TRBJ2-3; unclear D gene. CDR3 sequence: CASSRKEASTDTQYF. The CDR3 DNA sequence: TGTGCCAGCAGCCGAAAGGAAGCTAGCACAGATACGCAGTATTTT.